Reported below is one T cell receptor (beta chain). The data originate from a study of blood T cell repertoires in COVID-19. Background on the study: The cDNA or gDNA used as material had been derived from T cells, B-cell-depleted T cells, or PBMCs.

The V and J ends lost 2 bases and 9 bases, in that order; junction bases with no gene match: 10. CDR3 length equals 16 residues. Germline V CDR1 and CDR2: SGHNT, YYREEE (reference sequence). In the authors' methods: It was from reference gene primer amplification that nucleated cell counts were estimated. Profiled with immunoSEQ multiplex PCR; TCRdb holds only in-frame clones, not every one. V and J calls and clone size are as listed in that table; D and trimming were resolved from the DNA. The table has roughly 250,000 clones, around 84% seen once; the top ten hold about 1.5%. All enrollees were about 18 to 89 years old and from about 25 US areas.

This chain connects TRBV5-4 to TRBJ2-1; 11 nucleotides align to TRBD2. This clonotype originated in a woman in her forties or fifties who had recovered from COVID-19. Material: PBMCs or T cells enriched from blood (not recorded which). Here the CDR3 DNA reads TGTGCCAGCAGCTTAATGACTAGCGGGACCGGGGGTGAGCAGTTCTTC. Protein: CASSLMTSGTGGEQFF.